This T cell receptor (beta chain) stems from a study of cytomegalovirus exposure and HLA in healthy donors. The CDR3 covers 14 residues. CDR1 is MNHEY and CDR2 is SVGAGI in the germline V gene. V was pared by 6 bases and J by 3 bases, with 15 bases between. Details on this clone: Antigen unknown.

A multiplex PCR was run with 60 Vbeta primers and 13 Jbeta primers. The table came from immunoSEQ multiplex PCR; TCRdb's copy has only in-frame clones and leaves some out. The data contain roughly 130,000 clones, approximately 70% of them singletons. General study results and limits: In an earlier analysis, about 87% or about 30%: the productive usage of most TCR beta V segments. A later analysis showed TCR association rates differing by HLA locus, peaking at DRB1 and lowest at HLA-C.

The V and J genes are TRBV6-5 and TRBJ2-7; perhaps TRBD2 as D (5 bases). The sample taken for sequencing was PBMCs. The origin of this receptor is a man aged 18 to 35 in good health and CMV-seronegative. The CDR3: CASRVGLDNYEQYF. The CDR3 DNA sequence: TGTGCCAGCAGGGTAGGACTCGACAACTACGAGCAGTACTTC.